This T cell receptor (beta chain) was identified in a study of T cell changes during pregnancy in multiple sclerosis. This CDR3 contains 13 residues. Trimming removed 8 bases from V and 3 bases from J; junction bases left unmatched: 7. Per germline, CDR1 MNHNY and CDR2 SVGAGI (reference sequence). Produced via immunoSEQ multiplex PCR; TCRdb's table is partial and in-frame only. The sample includes approximately 110,000 clones, approximately 90% of them seen just once. The chain has TRBV6-6 and TRBJ2-7; 7 nucleotides line up with TRBD2. This sample comprised peripheral blood, obtained after pregnancy. The TCR sequence derives from a female donor with multiple sclerosis, enrolled in a pregnancy study. The CDR3 nucleotides read TGTGCCAGCTGCCTGACTAGCATCTACGAGCAGTACTTC. Translating it yields CASCLTSIYEQYF.